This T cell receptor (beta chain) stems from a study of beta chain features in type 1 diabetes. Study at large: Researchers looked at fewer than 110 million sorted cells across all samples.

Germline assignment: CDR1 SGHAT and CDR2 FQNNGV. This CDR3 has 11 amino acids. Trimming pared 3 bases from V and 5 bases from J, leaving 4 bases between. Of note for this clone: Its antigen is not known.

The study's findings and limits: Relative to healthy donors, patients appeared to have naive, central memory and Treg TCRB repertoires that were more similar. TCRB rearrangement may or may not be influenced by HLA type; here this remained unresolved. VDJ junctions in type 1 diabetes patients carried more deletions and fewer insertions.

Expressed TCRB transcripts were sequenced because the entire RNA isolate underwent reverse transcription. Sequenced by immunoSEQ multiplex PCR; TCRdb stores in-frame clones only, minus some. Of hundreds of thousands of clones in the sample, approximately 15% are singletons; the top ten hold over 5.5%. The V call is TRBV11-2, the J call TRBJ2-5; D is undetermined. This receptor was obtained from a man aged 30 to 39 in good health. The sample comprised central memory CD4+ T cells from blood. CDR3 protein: CASSFAETQYF. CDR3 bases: TGTGCCAGCAGCTTTGCGGAGACCCAGTACTTC.